The 20 T cell receptor beta chains listed next were all sequenced from one sample in a study of a mutant IDH1 vaccine in newly diagnosed glioma. The time point denotes: week 11, during vaccination. With topical imiquimod, each dose of the vaccine consisted of 300 ug of mutant IDH1 20-mer peptide. TCRdb's copy holds only in-frame clones and misses some; the assay was immunoSEQ multiplex PCR. The data show 23,000 or so clones, roughly 85% seen once. No antigen is known for these receptors. The sample here was PBMCs, taken from a glioma patient whose treatment included an IDH1 peptide vaccine. The receptors were sampled from a man aged 35-49 years with glioma.

The chain has TRBV5-1 and TRBJ2-5; 13 bases fit TRBD2. CDR1 SGHRS and CDR2 YFSETQ come from the germline V gene. The trim removed 4 bases at V and 2 bases at J, leaving 5 bases unmatched. The CDR3 has 16 residues. The CDR3 here is CASSRLAGGPQETQYF. CDR3 nucleotide sequence: TGCGCCAGCAGCAGACTAGCGGGGGGTCCTCAAGAGACCCAGTACTTC.

The chain recombines TRBV7-2 with TRBJ1-4, with D unclear. This CDR3 region has 19 residues. V lost 4 bases to trimming and J lost 3 bases, with 24 bases between them. CDR1 is SGHTA, CDR2 FQGNSA, per germline. The CDR3 nucleotides read TGTGCCAGCAGCTCCCAACCCCCCAGACTCGTCGCATCTAATGAAAAACTGTTTTTT. It yields the protein CASSSQPPRLVASNEKLFF. Combining the CDR3 with reference TRBV7-2 and TRBJ1-4 gives the whole variable domain GAGVSQSPSNKVTEKGKDVELRCDPISGHTALYWYRQSLGQGLEFLIYFQGNSAPDKSGLPSDRFSAERTGGSVSTLTIQRTQQEDSAVYLCASSSQPPRLVASNEKLFFGSGTQLSVL.

V usage is TRBV7-2 and J usage is TRBJ1-2; D might be TRBD1 (6 bases). With 5 bases removed from V and 7 bases from J, the gap between germline ends came to 20 bases. There are 15 residues in the CDR3. Germline CDR1 is SGHTA and CDR2 is FQGNSA. CDR3 sequence: CASSPTGEGNGGYTF. The CDR3 nucleotides are TGTGCCAGCAGCCCGACAGGAGAGGGGAATGGTGGCTACACCTTC.

The rearrangement links TRBV6-6 to TRBJ1-2, with unresolved D. Germline V gives CDR1 MNHNY, CDR2 SVGAGI (reference sequence). The length of the CDR3 is 13 residues. The V and J ends lost 6 bases and 5 bases respectively, with 13 bases between them. CDR3 bases: TGTGCCAGCAGCAACCAAGGTGGTTATGGCTACACCTTC. Translation: CASSNQGGYGYTF.

This clone was recorded a few times. J is TRBJ2-1 and V is TRBV28; 10 bases line up with TRBD2. CDR1 and CDR2 (germline): MDHEN, SYDVKM. This CDR3 contains 17 residues. V trimming: 3 bases; J trimming: 5 bases; junction bases outside the gene matches: 10. The CDR3 nucleotides read TGTGCCAGCAGTTTTTGGCCTAGCGGGAGAAGAGACAATGAGCAGTTCTTC. It codes for CASSFWPSGRRDNEQFF. Complete variable domain (other parts from reference TRBV28 and TRBJ2-1): DVKVTQSSRYLVKRTGEKVFLECVQDMDHENMFWYRQDPGLGLRLIYFSYDVKMKEKGDIPEGYSVSREKKERFSLILESASTNQTSMYLCASSFWPSGRRDNEQFFGPGTRLTVL.

V gene TRBV20-1 combines with J gene TRBJ2-2; D call uncertain. Germline CDR1 DFQATT, CDR2 SNEGSKA (reference sequence). This CDR3 spans 11 amino acids. The CDR3, as DNA: TGCAGAGACCATCGAGGCGGGGAGCTGTTTTTT. It translates to CRDHRGGELFF.

The gene calls are TRBV4-1 and TRBJ2-5; 8 nucleotides match TRBD2. The germline CDR1 and CDR2 sequences are MGHRA and YSYEKL. J was trimmed by 5 bases and V by 1 base; bases with no gene match: 9. The CDR3 totals 16 residues. As DNA, the CDR3 is TGCGCCAGCAGCCAAGTCCCCGGGAGGGTAGCGGAGACCCAGTACTTC. Amino acids: CASSQVPGRVAETQYF.

This clone was found a few times. V is TRBV19 and J is TRBJ1-6; 9 positions agree with TRBD1. The CDR3 is 17 amino acids. Germline V CDR1 and CDR2: LNHDA, SQIVND (reference sequence). V shed 5 bases and J 12 bases; nucleotides not matched to a gene: 17. The CDR3: CASSFRPGQGRNRPLHF. The CDR3, as DNA: TGTGCCAGTAGTTTCCGGCCTGGACAGGGGAGGAACAGACCCCTCCACTTT.

The chain combines TRBV6-1 with TRBJ1-2; D remains unclear. Germline V CDR1 and CDR2: MNHNS, SASEGT. Trimming cost V 2 bases and J 4 bases, with 14 bases left between them. The CDR3 runs 15 residues. The CDR3 DNA is TGTGCCAGCAGTGAACGGCCCCCAGGCGGCTATGGCTACACCTTC. Translating gives CASSERPPGGYGYTF.

The chain uses TRBV4-1 and TRBJ1-1, with D unclear. Per the germline V gene, CDR1 is MGHRA and CDR2 is YSYEKL. The V end lost 8 bases, the J end lost 7 bases, and 20 bases lay between the germline ends. CDR3 length equals 14 residues. The CDR3 DNA is TGCGCCAGCGCCTACCGTCCTAAAGTTCATGAAGCTTTCTTT. Translation gives CASAYRPKVHEAFF.

This chain links TRBV15 with TRBJ2-6; 8 nucleotides agree with TRBD1. J lost 3 bases, V lost 4 bases, and 8 bases had no gene match. This CDR3 contains 17 residues. Germline CDR1 and CDR2: LNHNV and YYDKDF (reference sequence). For the CDR3, the DNA is TGTGCCACCAGCACTAGAGGACAGGGCGGTGGGGCCAACGTCCTGACTTTC. Protein: CATSTRGQGGGANVLTF.

V and J are TRBV7-2 and TRBJ2-2, with 11 bases matching TRBD2. The CDR3 is 15 residues long. Germline CDR1 and CDR2: SGHTA and FQGNSA. The trim removed 5 bases at V and 7 bases at J, leaving 6 bases unmatched. The CDR3 DNA reads TGTGCCAGCAGCCGCCTAGCGGGAGGAGACGGGGAGCTGTTTTTT. It is translated as CASSRLAGGDGELFF.

This clone has a handful of counts. The chain couples TRBV25-1 to TRBJ1-2, with 9 bases that match TRBD1. CDR3 size: 13 residues. CDR1 MGHDK and CDR2 SYGVNS come from the germline V gene. V was clipped by 3 bases and J by 7 bases; unmatched bases: 3. DNA of the CDR3: TGTGCCAGCAGTGACGTGACAGGGGGTGGCTACACCTTC. This encodes CASSDVTGGGYTF.

The V gene is TRBV6-5, the J gene TRBJ1-1; D might be TRBD1 (5 bases). The germline V and J ends were trimmed by 7 bases and 6 bases, with 9 bases remaining between them. The germline V gene has CDR1 MNHEY and CDR2 SVGAGI. The CDR3 runs to 11 residues. CDR3 bases: TGTGCCAGCAAACGGGACTCTGAAGCTTTCTTT. It codes for CASKRDSEAFF.

V and J are TRBV9 and TRBJ2-2, with D possibly matching TRBD2 (5 bases). The CDR3 extends over 16 amino acids. The germline CDR1 and CDR2 sequences are SGDLS and YYNGEE. Deletions cut 4 bases from V and 4 bases from J, with 17 bases between. CDR3 in amino acids: CASSTNLGKSTGELFF. The CDR3 nucleotides read TGTGCCAGCAGCACCAACCTCGGGAAGTCCACCGGGGAGCTGTTTTTT.

This chain joins TRBV11-3 and TRBJ2-5, with a tentative D call TRBD2 (5 bases). CDR3 size: 13 residues. Germline CDR1 is SGHNT and CDR2 is YENEEA. V gave up 2 bases and J gave up 3 bases, with 7 bases separating them. CDR3 amino acids: CASSLSGEETQYF. As DNA, the CDR3 is TGTGCCAGCAGCTTAAGCGGAGAAGAGACCCAGTACTTC.

This chain joins TRBV6-5 and TRBJ2-5; D remains unclear. Germline V gene sequence: CDR1 MNHEY, CDR2 SVGAGI. The ends were cut back, 0 bases at V and 5 bases at J, with 16 bases in the middle. The CDR3 has 16 residues. DNA for the CDR3: TGTGCCAGCAGTTACTCGAAAGTTCACCCAATGGAGACCCAGTACTTC. Translating gives CASSYSKVHPMETQYF.

This chain joins TRBV19 and TRBJ2-7; TRBD1 aligns across 8 bases. With V trimmed by 5 bases and J by 1 base, 4 bases remained unmatched. The CDR3 length is 14 residues. CDR1 and CDR2 (germline): LNHDA, SQIVND (reference sequence). This CDR3 is CASSPDRDSYEQYF. DNA of the CDR3: TGTGCCAGTAGTCCGGACAGGGATTCCTACGAGCAGTACTTC.

This chain connects TRBV28 to TRBJ2-3; D is uncertain. Germline V lookup: CDR1 MDHEN, CDR2 SYDVKM. CDR3 length equals 12 residues. Trimming cost V 5 bases and J 5 bases, with 8 bases left between them. This CDR3 reads CASSPPRDTQYF. The CDR3 bases are TGTGCCAGCAGTCCCCCGAGAGATACGCAGTATTTT.

The rearrangement joins TRBV19 to TRBJ2-7; either TRBD1 or TRBD2 may supply D (5 bases each). The CDR3 covers 13 residues. Trimming took 4 bases from V and 2 from J, leaving 9 bases between them. Per the germline V gene, CDR1 is LNHDA and CDR2 is SQIVND (reference sequence). The CDR3 DNA is TGTGCCAGTAGTAGGGGGTATACCTACGAGCAGTACTTC. It is translated as CASSRGYTYEQYF.